A selection of T cell receptor beta chains follows, all from one sample in a study of blood T cell repertoires in COVID-19. Repertoires were generated with immunoSEQ multiplex PCR, while TCRdb's copy carries only in-frame clones and drops some. The sample comprises 250,000 to 300,000 clones, about nine tenths of which are singletons, and around 11% rests with the top ten. Specimen: peripheral blood. Receptor source: a woman aged 25 to 45 with COVID-19, enrolled during active disease. The CDR3 runs from the conserved cysteine through the conserved F or W. A D gene is named only where the DNA matches it firmly. A row's size may be missing; if present it is once, few, many or a size class.

- - TRBJ1-2 TRBV10-2 CASSEEGELSYTF TGCGCCAGCAGTGAGGAGGGCGAACTGAGCTACACCTTC
- TRBD2 TRBJ2-1 TRBV7-2 CASSLILAGDRYNEQFF TGTGCCAGCAGCTTAATACTAGCGGGAGACCGCTACAATGAGCAGTTCTTC
- TRBD1 TRBJ1-5 TRBV6-1 CASSDRQGSPNQPQHF TGTGCCAGCAGTGACCGACAGGGATCCCCCAATCAGCCCCAGCATTTT
- - TRBJ1-1 TRBV28 CASSFAGANTEAFF TGTGCCAGCAGTTTTGCGGGAGCGAACACTGAAGCTTTCTTT
- TRBD1 TRBJ1-2 TRBV2 CASSGDSGQFYGYTF TGTGCCAGCAGTGGGGATTCGGGACAGTTTTATGGCTACACCTTC
- TRBD1 TRBJ2-6 TRBV30 CACLTGYIGANVLTF TGTGCCTGCCTGACAGGGTATATTGGGGCCAACGTCCTGACTTTC
- - TRBJ1-2 TRBV30 CAWRSSGSYGYTF TGTGCCTGGAGATCCTCCGGGTCCTATGGCTACACCTTC
- - TRBJ2-3 TRBV25-1 CASSEFGGTDTQYF TGTGCCAGCAGTGAATTCGGGGGTACAGATACGCAGTATTTT
- - TRBJ2-7 TRBV28 CASSPHAEAPHEQYF TGTGCCAGCAGTCCTCACGCGGAGGCCCCCCACGAGCAGTACTTC
once - TRBJ2-5 TRBV19 CASSIDLGLQETQYF TGTGCCAGTAGTATAGATCTCGGACTACAAGAGACCCAGTACTTC
- - TRBJ1-2 TRBV7-2 CASSLRSSRGYTF TGTGCCAGCAGCTTAAGATCTTCACGGGGCTACACCTTC
- - TRBJ2-7 TRBV28 CASSLRGMSSYEQYF TGTGCCAGCAGTTTACGGGGGATGAGCTCCTACGAGCAGTACTTC
- TRBD2 TRBJ2-1 TRBV19 CASRPLTSGDYNEQFF TGTGCCAGTAGACCCCTGACTAGCGGGGATTACAATGAGCAGTTCTTC
- - TRBJ1-1 TRBV7-2 CASSLTSRGTEAFF TGTGCCAGCAGCTTAACCTCTCGGGGCACTGAAGCTTTCTTT
- - TRBJ1-6 TRBV27 CASSLSAGPNSPLHF TGTGCCAGCAGTTTATCAGCAGGGCCAAATTCACCCCTCCACTTT
- - TRBJ2-7 TRBV4-2 CASSPKTPGEQYF TGTGCCAGCAGCCCAAAAACCCCCGGGGAGCAGTACTTC
- TRBD1 TRBJ2-7 TRBV28 CASSSPTHDRGPLLEQYF TGTGCCAGCAGTTCCCCTACCCACGACAGGGGACCCCTGCTCGAGCAGTACTTC
- - TRBJ2-7 TRBV18 CASTRQASYEQYF TGTGCCAGCACCAGACAGGCCTCCTACGAGCAGTACTTC
- - TRBJ2-4 TRBV6-2/TRBV6-3 CASSYSLLRYF TGTGCCAGCAGTTACTCGTTGTTGCGGTACTTC
- TRBD2 TRBJ2-7 TRBV6-6 CASSYRGGWSEQYF TGTGCCAGCAGTTATCGGGGGGGTTGGTCCGAGCAGTACTTC
few TRBD1 TRBJ1-5 TRBV5-8 CASSRQGNQPQHF TGTGCCAGCAGCCGACAGGGAAATCAGCCCCAGCATTTT
once - TRBJ2-3 TRBV11-2 CASSLGWLGTDTQYF TGTGCCAGCAGCTTAGGGTGGCTCGGCACAGATACGCAGTATTTT
- - TRBJ2-3 TRBV12-3/TRBV12-4 CASSAGLRTQYF TGTGCCAGCAGCGCCGGACTTCGTACGCAGTATTTT
- - TRBJ2-3 TRBV2 CASSSIGGTDTQYF TGTGCCAGCAGCTCGATCGGGGGCACAGATACGCAGTATTTT
- TRBD1 TRBJ1-2 TRBV6-5 CASTFTGGANGYTF TGTGCCAGCACTTTTACAGGGGGCGCTAATGGCTACACCTTC
- TRBD1 TRBJ1-4 TRBV2 CASTRGSGEKLFF TGTGCCAGCACCAGGGGGTCGGGAGAAAAACTGTTTTTT
- - TRBJ2-2 TRBV5-1 CASSSDWRRNTGELFF TGCGCCAGCAGTTCCGATTGGAGGCGGAACACCGGGGAGCTGTTTTTT
- - TRBJ1-6 TRBV14 CASSPGGGGSRSPLHF TGTGCCAGCAGCCCCGGGGGAGGGGGTTCAAGATCACCCCTCCACTTT
- - TRBJ1-1 TRBV4-2 CASSQDAGTEAFF TGTGCCAGCAGCCAAGATGCGGGGACTGAAGCTTTCTTT
few TRBD1 TRBJ1-1 TRBV6-5 CASSYSDRATEAFF TGTGCCAGCAGTTACTCGGACAGGGCGACTGAAGCTTTCTTT
- TRBD1 TRBJ1-2 TRBV6-5 CASSYRTGQGYTF TGTGCCAGCAGTTACCGGACAGGGCAGGGCTACACCTTC
- TRBD1 TRBJ2-7 TRBV28 CASRDRGGPYEQYF TGTGCCAGCAGAGACAGGGGCGGCCCCTACGAGCAGTACTTC
- - TRBJ1-5 TRBV20-1 CSASTGMSGQPQHF TGCAGTGCTAGTACAGGGATGTCGGGACAGCCCCAGCATTTT
- TRBD1 TRBJ1-1 TRBV28 CASSLRQGGTEAFF TGTGCCAGCAGTTTAAGACAGGGAGGCACTGAAGCTTTCTTT
- TRBD2 TRBJ2-7 TRBV27 CASNKAGGGPYEQYF TGTGCCAGCAACAAAGCGGGAGGGGGCCCCTACGAGCAGTACTTC
- TRBD2 TRBJ2-7 TRBV15 CATSREAGGTYEQYF TGTGCCACCAGCAGAGAGGCGGGAGGGACCTACGAGCAGTACTTC
- - TRBJ2-7 TRBV30 CAWSAQGREQYF TGTGCCTGGAGTGCGCAGGGTCGGGAGCAGTACTTC
- - TRBJ2-5 TRBV5-4 CASSHLFEETQYF TGTGCCAGCAGCCATCTTTTCGAGGAGACCCAGTACTTC
- - TRBJ2-7 TRBV7-9 CASSLAGVGGRSYEQYF TGTGCCAGCAGCTTAGCCGGGGTGGGAGGCCGCTCCTACGAGCAGTACTTC
- - TRBJ1-2 TRBV29-1 CSVQQGAGYTF TGCAGCGTTCAACAGGGAGCTGGCTACACCTTC
few - TRBJ2-1 TRBV27 CASSPSHRAREQFF TGTGCCAGCAGTCCGTCTCACAGGGCCCGGGAGCAGTTCTTC
- TRBD2 TRBJ2-5 TRBV29-1 CSAGPGGETQYF TGCAGCGCCGGACCGGGGGGAGAGACCCAGTACTTC
- TRBD2 TRBJ2-1 TRBV28 CATSGLAGNNEQFF TGTGCCACCTCGGGACTAGCGGGAAACAATGAGCAGTTCTTC
- - TRBJ2-7 TRBV27 CASSLSEDGRLEQYF TGTGCCAGCAGTTTATCGGAGGATGGGCGGTTGGAGCAGTACTTC
- - TRBJ2-2 TRBV5-1 CASAVRAGGELFF TGCGCCAGCGCCGTGAGGGCCGGCGGGGAGCTGTTTTTT
- TRBD2 TRBJ2-3 TRBV6-6 CASGAGEGPDTQYF TGTGCCAGCGGGGCGGGAGAGGGGCCAGATACGCAGTATTTT